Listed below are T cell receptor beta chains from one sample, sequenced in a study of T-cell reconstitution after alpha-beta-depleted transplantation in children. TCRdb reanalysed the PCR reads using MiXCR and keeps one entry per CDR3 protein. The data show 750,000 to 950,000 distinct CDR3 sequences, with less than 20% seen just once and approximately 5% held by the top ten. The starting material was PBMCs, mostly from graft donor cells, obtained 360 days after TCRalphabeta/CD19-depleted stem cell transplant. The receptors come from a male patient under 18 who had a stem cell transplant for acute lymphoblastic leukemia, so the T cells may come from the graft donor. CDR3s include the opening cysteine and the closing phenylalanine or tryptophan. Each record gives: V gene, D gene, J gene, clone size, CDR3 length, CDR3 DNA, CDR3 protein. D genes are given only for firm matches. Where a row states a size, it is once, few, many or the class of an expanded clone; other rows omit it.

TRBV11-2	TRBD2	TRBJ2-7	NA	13	TGTGCCAGCAGCAAAGGACTAGTCTACGAGCAGTACTTC	CASSKGLVYEQYF
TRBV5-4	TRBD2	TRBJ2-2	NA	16	TGTGCCAGCAGCCTTTTGACTAGCGGTCACACCGGGGAGCTGTTTTTT	CASSLLTSGHTGELFF
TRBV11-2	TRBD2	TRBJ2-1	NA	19	TGTGCCAGCAGCTTAATGAGGGTCGGGAGGGGGGGTTCCTACAATGAGCAGTTCTTC	CASSLMRVGRGGSYNEQFF
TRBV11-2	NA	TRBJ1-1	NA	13	TGTGCCAGCAGCTTCCGACAGGCCACTGAAGCTTTCTTT	CASSFRQATEAFF
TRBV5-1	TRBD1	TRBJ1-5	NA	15	TGCGCCAGGCCAGACAGGGAGAATAGCAATCAGCCCCAGCATTTT	CARPDRENSNQPQHF
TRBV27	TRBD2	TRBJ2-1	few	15	TGTGCCAGCACCGAACTAGCGGGAGGGCTGGGTGAGCAGTTCTTC	CASTELAGGLGEQFF
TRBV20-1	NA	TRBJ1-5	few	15	TGCAGTGCTAGAGATATTGGGCAGTCCAATCAGCCCCAGCATTTT	CSARDIGQSNQPQHF
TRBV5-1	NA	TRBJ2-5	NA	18	TGCGCCAGCAGTCAGATCGGGGGCGGGATCCCCCTCCAAGAGACCCAGTACTTC	CASSQIGGGIPLQETQYF
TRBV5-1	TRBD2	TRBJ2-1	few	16	TGCGCCAGCAGCGTCGGGCGGGGGAGCTCCTACAATGAGCAGTTCTTC	CASSVGRGSSYNEQFF
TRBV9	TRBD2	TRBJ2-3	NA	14	TGTGCCAGCAGCCCCCGGGAGGGCACAGATACGCAGTATTTT	CASSPREGTDTQYF
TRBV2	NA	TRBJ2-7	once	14	TGTGCCAGCAGGACTTTGAAGGGCTTGTACGAGCAGTACTTC	CASRTLKGLYEQYF
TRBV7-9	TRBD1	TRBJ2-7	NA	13	TGTGCCAGCAGCCGGGGACAGGTTACGGAGCAGTACTTC	CASSRGQVTEQYF
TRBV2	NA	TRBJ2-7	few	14	TGTGCCAGCGTGGGCGAAAGTTCCCTGGGCGAGCAGTACTTC	CASVGESSLGEQYF
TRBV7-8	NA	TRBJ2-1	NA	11	TGTGCCAGCAGTTGGTGGAGTGAGCAGTTCTTC	CASSWWSEQFF
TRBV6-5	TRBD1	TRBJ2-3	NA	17	TGTGCCAGCAGTTACAGAGCGACAGGGGGCGGGACAGATACGCAGTATTTT	CASSYRATGGGTDTQYF
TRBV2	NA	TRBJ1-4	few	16	TGTGCCAGCAGTAGTTCGTCAGGGACAAGAGGAGAAAAACTGTTTTTT	CASSSSSGTRGEKLFF
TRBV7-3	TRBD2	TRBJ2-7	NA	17	TGTGCCAGCAGCTTCAGGCTAGCGGGAGGTCTTTCCTACGAGCAGTACTTC	CASSFRLAGGLSYEQYF
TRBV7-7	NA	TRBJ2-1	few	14	TGTGCCAGCAGCCCTGGAATAGCGGTCAATGAGCAGTTCTTC	CASSPGIAVNEQFF
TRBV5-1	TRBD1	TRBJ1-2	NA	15	TGCGCCAGCAGCACGGGACAGGGGGCGCGGGATGGCTACACCTTC	CASSTGQGARDGYTF
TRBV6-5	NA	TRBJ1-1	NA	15	TGTGCCAGCAGTCTCGGGGGCGCCCTGAACACTGAAGCTTTCTTT	CASSLGGALNTEAFF
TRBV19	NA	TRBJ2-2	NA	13	TGTGCCCCCGTGGGCCCCTCCACCGGGGAGCTGTTTTTT	CAPVGPSTGELFF
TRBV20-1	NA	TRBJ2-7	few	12	TGCAGTGCTAGTGGGGGTACGTACGAGCAGTACTTC	CSASGGTYEQYF
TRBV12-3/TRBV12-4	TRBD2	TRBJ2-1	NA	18	TGTGCCAGCAGTTTATATACTAGCGGACCGTTCTCCTACAATGAGCAGTTCTTC	CASSLYTSGPFSYNEQFF
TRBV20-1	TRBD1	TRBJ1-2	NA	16	TGCAGTGCTGAGACCCTCGGGGACAGCCGGATCTATGGCTACACCTTC	CSAETLGDSRIYGYTF
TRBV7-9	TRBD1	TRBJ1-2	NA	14	TGTGCCAGCAGTGGGGACAGTCTAAACTATGGCTACACCTTC	CASSGDSLNYGYTF
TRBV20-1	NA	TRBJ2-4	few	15	TGCAGTGCTCCTCAAGCCCGGACAGCCAAAAACATTCAGTACTTC	CSAPQARTAKNIQYF
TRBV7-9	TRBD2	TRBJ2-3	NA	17	TGTGCCAGCAGCGGGGTGCTAGCGGGAGTTATGACAGATACGCAGTATTTT	CASSGVLAGVMTDTQYF
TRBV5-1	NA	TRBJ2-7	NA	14	TGCGCCAGCAGCGGAGACCCTTTATCCTACGAGCAGTACTTC	CASSGDPLSYEQYF
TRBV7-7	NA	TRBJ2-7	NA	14	TGTGCCAGCAGCTTAGGTGAAGGGACCTACGAGCAGTACTTC	CASSLGEGTYEQYF
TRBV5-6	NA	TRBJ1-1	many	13	TGTGCCAGCAGCGACAACCTCAACACTGAAGCTTTCTTT	CASSDNLNTEAFF
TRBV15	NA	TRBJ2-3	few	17	TGTGCCACCAGCAGATCCCCTACTAGCAGCCGCTCAGATACGCAGTATTTT	CATSRSPTSSRSDTQYF
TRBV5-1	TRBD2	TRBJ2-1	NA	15	TGCGCCAGCATCCTGGCACTAGCGGGAGCCAATGAGCAGTTCTTC	CASILALAGANEQFF
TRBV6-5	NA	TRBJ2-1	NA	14	TGTGCCAGCAGTTACTCGATCGGAGGCAATGAGCAGTTCTTC	CASSYSIGGNEQFF
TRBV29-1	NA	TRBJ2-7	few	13	TGCAGCGTAACCGGGGCCAACTCCTACGAGCAGTACTTC	CSVTGANSYEQYF
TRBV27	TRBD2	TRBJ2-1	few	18	TGTGCCAGCAGTCGAGCTCCGGGACTAGCGGGAAGATACAATGAGCAGTTCTTC	CASSRAPGLAGRYNEQFF
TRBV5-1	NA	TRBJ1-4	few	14	TGCGCCAGCAGCTTGGGAAGGGGTGATGAAAAACTGTTTTTT	CASSLGRGDEKLFF
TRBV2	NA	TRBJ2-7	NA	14	TGTGCCAGCAGTGAATTCTACGGGGGCAGCGAGCAGTACTTC	CASSEFYGGSEQYF